This T cell receptor beta chain was observed in a study of CD8+ T cells in alopecia areata. Study-wide background: Tofacitinib was taken orally by treated patients, and the dose was 5 to 10 mg twice daily. Findings and limits, study-wide: In scalp and blood during tofacitinib, many expanded lesional clones persisted.

Regarding treatment: oral pan-JAK inhibitor, 5-10 mg twice daily. Lesional scalp punch biopsies and peripheral blood were collected from alopecia areata patients. About this clone itself: Its antigen is unknown.

After isolation, RNA underwent reverse transcription to generate cDNA as the sequencing template. Clones were sequenced by immunoSEQ multiplex PCR, and TCRdb holds only the in-frame ones, with some missing. In the table there are 200,000 to 250,000 clones, around two fifths of which are singletons. The ends lost 0 bases at V and 4 bases at J; junction bases unmatched: 10. Germline CDR1 is SGHDT and CDR2 is YYEEEE. This CDR3 has 17 amino acids. The sequence was collected from a human donor with alopecia areata. The material sequenced was CD4+ T cells sorted from blood, taken between weeks 30 and 35, from a patient treated with tofacitinib. The chain carries TRBV5-6 and TRBJ2-3; TRBD2 matches 8 bases. The CDR3 DNA reads TGTGCCAGCAGCTTGGGGTCGGGGGGGCGCGTCGCAGATACGCAGTATTTT. Amino acids: CASSLGSGGRVADTQYF.